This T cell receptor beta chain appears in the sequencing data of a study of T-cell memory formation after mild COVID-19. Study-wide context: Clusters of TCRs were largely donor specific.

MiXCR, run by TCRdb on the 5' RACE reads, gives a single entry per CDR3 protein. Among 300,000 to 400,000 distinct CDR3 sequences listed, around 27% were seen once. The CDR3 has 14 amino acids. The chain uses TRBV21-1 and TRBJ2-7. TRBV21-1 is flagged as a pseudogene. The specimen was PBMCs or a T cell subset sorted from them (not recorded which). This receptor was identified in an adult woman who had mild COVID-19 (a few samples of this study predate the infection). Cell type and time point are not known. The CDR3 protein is CASRDEGWTYEQYF. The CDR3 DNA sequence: TGTGCCAGCAGAGATGAAGGTTGGACCTACGAGCAGTACTTC.